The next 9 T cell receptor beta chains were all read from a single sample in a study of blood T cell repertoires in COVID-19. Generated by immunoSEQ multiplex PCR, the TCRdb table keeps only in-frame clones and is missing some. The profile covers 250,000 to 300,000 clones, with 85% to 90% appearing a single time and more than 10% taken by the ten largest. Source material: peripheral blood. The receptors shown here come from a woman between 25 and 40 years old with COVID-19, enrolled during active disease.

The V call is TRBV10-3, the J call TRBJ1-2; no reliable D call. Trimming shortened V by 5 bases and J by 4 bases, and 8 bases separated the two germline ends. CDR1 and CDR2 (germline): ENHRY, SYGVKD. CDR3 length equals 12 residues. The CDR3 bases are TGTGCCATCAGTCCTCGCGGCTATGGCTACACCTTC. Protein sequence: CAISPRGYGYTF.

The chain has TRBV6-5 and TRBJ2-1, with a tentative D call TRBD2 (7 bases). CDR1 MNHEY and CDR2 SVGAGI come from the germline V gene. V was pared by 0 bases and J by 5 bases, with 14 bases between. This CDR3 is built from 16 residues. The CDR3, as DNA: TGTGCCAGCAGTTACTCGAGAGGGGGGGGGAACAATGAGCAGTTCTTC. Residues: CASSYSRGGGNNEQFF.

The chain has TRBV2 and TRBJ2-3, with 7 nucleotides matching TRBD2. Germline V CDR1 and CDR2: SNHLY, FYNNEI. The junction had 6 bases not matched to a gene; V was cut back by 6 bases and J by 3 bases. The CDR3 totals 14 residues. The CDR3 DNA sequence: TGTGCCAGCAGCGACGGACTAGAGACAGATACGCAGTATTTT. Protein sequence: CASSDGLETDTQYF.

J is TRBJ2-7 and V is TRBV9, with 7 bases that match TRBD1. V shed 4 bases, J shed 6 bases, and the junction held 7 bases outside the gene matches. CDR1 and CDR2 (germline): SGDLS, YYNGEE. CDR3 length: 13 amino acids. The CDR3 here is CASSLTGLGEQYF. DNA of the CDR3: TGTGCCAGCAGCTTGACAGGGCTGGGCGAGCAGTACTTC.

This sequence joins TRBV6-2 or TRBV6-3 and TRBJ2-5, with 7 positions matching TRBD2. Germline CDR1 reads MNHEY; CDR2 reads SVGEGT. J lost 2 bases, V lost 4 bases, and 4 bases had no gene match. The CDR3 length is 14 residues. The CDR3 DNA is TGTGCCAGCAGTTCGACTAGCCCACAAGAGACCCAGTACTTC. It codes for CASSSTSPQETQYF.

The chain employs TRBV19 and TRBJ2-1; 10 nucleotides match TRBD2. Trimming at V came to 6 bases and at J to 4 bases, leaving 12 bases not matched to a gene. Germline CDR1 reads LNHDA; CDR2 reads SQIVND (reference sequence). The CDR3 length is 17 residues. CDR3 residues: CASSPTSGLGQYNEQFF. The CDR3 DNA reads TGTGCCAGTAGCCCGACTAGCGGGTTGGGTCAATACAATGAGCAGTTCTTC. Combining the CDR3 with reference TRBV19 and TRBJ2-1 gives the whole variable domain DGGITQSPKYLFRKEGQNVTLSCEQNLNHDAMYWYRQDPGQGLRLIYYSQIVNDFQKGDIAEGYSVSREKKESFPLTVTSAQKNPTAFYLCASSPTSGLGQYNEQFFGPGTRLTVL.

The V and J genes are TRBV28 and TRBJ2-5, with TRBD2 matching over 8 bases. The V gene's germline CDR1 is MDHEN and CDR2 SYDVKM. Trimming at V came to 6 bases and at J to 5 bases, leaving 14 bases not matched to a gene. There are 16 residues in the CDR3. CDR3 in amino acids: CASSPVGRAGEETQYF. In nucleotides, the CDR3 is TGTGCCAGCAGCCCTGTGGGGCGAGCGGGGGAGGAGACCCAGTACTTC.

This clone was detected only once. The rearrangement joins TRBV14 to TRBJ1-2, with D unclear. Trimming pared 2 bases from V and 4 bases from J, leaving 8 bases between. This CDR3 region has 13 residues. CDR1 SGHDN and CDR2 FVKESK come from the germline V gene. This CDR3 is CASSQHRAYGYTF. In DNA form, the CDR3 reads TGTGCCAGCAGCCAACACAGAGCCTATGGCTACACCTTC.

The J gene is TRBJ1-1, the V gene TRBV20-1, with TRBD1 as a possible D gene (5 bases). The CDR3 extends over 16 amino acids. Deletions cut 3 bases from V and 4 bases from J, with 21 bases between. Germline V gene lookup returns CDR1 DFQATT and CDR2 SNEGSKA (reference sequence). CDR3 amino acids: CSASGGLAIWGTEAFF. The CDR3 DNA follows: TGCAGTGCTAGTGGGGGACTAGCGATTTGGGGCACTGAAGCTTTCTTT.